The source of this T cell receptor beta chain is a study of cytomegalovirus exposure and HLA in healthy donors. Study-wide findings and caveats: With DRB1 most and HLA-C fewest, TCR association rates differed between HLA loci in a later analysis. It was reportedly the case that the classifier diagnosed cytomegalovirus status with high specificity and sensitivity. With further analysis later on, most CMV-associated TCR beta chains appeared HLA-restricted.

Notes on this clone: Antigen: not known.

It was with 60 Vbeta and 13 Jbeta primers that the PCR ran. Original analysis: Around 12 million of 70 million to 80 million unique TCR beta chains were shared, per a later count. Generated by immunoSEQ multiplex PCR, the TCRdb table keeps only in-frame clones and is missing some. The D gene and trimming were derived from the DNA, and the V and J assignments and clone size from that table. The repertoire holds some 160,000 clones, with over 8% as singletons. CDR3 size: 17 residues. The V gene lost 7 bases and the J gene lost 0 bases, with 19 bases spanning the gap. Looked up from germline, CDR1 is MGHRA and CDR2 is YSYEKL.

The J gene is TRBJ2-4, the V gene TRBV4-1; weak D call: TRBD1 (5 bases). What was sequenced was PBMCs. The sequence was collected from a male donor in good health and CMV-seronegative. In DNA form, the CDR3 reads TGCGCCAGCAAAAAACAGGTAACCCGCGTAGCCAAAAACATTCAGTACTTC. Translating it yields CASKKQVTRVAKNIQYF.